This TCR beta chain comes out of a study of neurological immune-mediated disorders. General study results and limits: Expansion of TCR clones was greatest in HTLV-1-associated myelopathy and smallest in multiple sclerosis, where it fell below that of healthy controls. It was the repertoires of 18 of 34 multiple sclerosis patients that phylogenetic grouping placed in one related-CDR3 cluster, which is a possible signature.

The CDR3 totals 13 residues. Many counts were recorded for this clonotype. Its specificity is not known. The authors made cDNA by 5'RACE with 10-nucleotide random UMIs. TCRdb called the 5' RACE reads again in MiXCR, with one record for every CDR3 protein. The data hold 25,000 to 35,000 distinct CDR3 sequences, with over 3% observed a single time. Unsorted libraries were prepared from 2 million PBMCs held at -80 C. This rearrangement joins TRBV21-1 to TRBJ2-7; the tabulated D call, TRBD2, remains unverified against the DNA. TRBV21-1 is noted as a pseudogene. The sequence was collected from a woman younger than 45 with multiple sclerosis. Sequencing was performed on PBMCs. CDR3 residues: CASSKGRRWEQYF. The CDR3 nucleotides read TGTGCCAGCAGCAAAGGGAGGCGTTGGGAGCAGTACTTC.